A single sample gave rise to the 27 T cell receptor beta chains below, sequenced in a study of cytomegalovirus exposure and HLA in healthy donors (TCRdb year 2017). Library preparation employed the immunoSEQ multiplex PCR assay. For the multiplex PCR, a mixture combining 60 forward primers for TCR Vbeta segments and 13 reverse primers for TCR Jbeta segments was used. The source is immuneACCESS, and TCRdb retained only in-frame sequences with V and J called. Part of the clones is not carried over; for the studies checked, unresolved V genes explain less than half of this, and the remainder is unexplained. Present in this sample are 150,000 to 200,000 clones, less than 85% of which were seen just once. Together, the top ten hold 4.5% to 5.5% of the sample. Source material: PBMCs. The receptors derive from a young man in good health and CMV-seronegative.

J is TRBJ2-3 and V is TRBV28; 15 positions match TRBD2. The CDR3 spans 15 residues. Germline V lookup: CDR1 MDHEN, CDR2 SYDVKM. V lost 6 bases and J lost 4; bases outside the gene matches: 2. CDR3 bases: TGTGCCAGCAGGGGACTAGCGGGAGGAGCAGATACGCAGTATTTT. It specifies CASRGLAGGADTQYF.

The rearrangement joins TRBV27 to TRBJ2-3; weak D call: TRBD2 (5 bases). CDR1 and CDR2 from the germline V gene are MNHEY and SMNVEV (reference sequence). This CDR3 is built from 14 residues. V was cut by 3 bases and J by 6 bases, with 13 bases left in between. In DNA, the CDR3 is TGTGCCAGCAGTTTTTTCCGAGTAGCGGATACGCAGTATTTT. Translation gives CASSFFRVADTQYF.

This rearrangement joins TRBV18 to TRBJ2-1; TRBD1 matches 9 bases. V dropped 4 bases and J dropped 8; count of bases not matched to a gene: 9. CDR3 size: 15 residues. Germline CDR1 KGHSH, CDR2 LQKENI. CDR3 residues: CASSQNRGPGDEQFF. CDR3 DNA sequence: TGTGCCAGCTCACAGAACAGGGGGCCGGGGGATGAGCAGTTCTTC.

The rearrangement joins TRBV19 to TRBJ2-3, with D possibly matching TRBD2 (5 bases). Germline V gene data show CDR1 as LNHDA and CDR2 as SQIVND (reference sequence). V gave up 9 bases and J gave up 1 base, with 14 bases separating them. The CDR3 runs 14 residues. The CDR3 DNA sequence: TGTGCCAGCCGGGAAGGCATTCGCACAGATACGCAGTATTTT. This gives the protein CASREGIRTDTQYF.

This clone was detected only a few times. V is TRBV5-6 and J is TRBJ2-1, with 9 positions matching TRBD2. V shed 4 bases and J 13 bases; nucleotides not matched to a gene: 3. The CDR3 is made up of 11 amino acids. Per the germline V gene, CDR1 is SGHDT and CDR2 is YYEEEE. The CDR3 nucleotides read TGTGCCAGCAGCACCGGGACTAGCCAGTTCTTC. This codes for CASSTGTSQFF.

The rearrangement links TRBV25-1 to TRBJ2-1, with 9 bases matching TRBD1. The CDR3 is 15 amino acids. V shed 2 bases and J 8 bases; nucleotides not matched to a gene: 7. Germline loops: CDR1 MGHDK, CDR2 SYGVNS. The CDR3 loop is CASSEGQGTADEQFF. CDR3 nucleotide sequence: TGTGCCAGCAGTGAAGGACAGGGGACGGCGGATGAGCAGTTCTTC.

The chain is built from TRBV7-2 and TRBJ2-7, with TRBD1 identical over 8 bases. V lost 1 base, J lost 4 bases, and 6 bases stayed unmatched. Looked up from germline, CDR1 is SGHTA and CDR2 is FQGNSA. The CDR3 totals 15 residues. The CDR3 region has the DNA TGTGCCAGCAGCTTAGTGCCAGGGGGCTTATACGAGCAGTACTTC. It is translated as CASSLVPGGLYEQYF.

This chain joins TRBV7-6 and TRBJ2-3; TRBD1 is a possible D gene (5 bases). The CDR3 consists of 14 residues. Trimming pared 5 bases from V and 2 bases from J, leaving 11 bases between. Germline loops: CDR1 SGHVS, CDR2 FNYEAQ. The CDR3 here is CASSPGHTTDTQYF. CDR3 sequence (DNA): TGTGCCAGCAGCCCAGGACATACCACAGATACGCAGTATTTT. The full variable domain, rest sourced from reference TRBV7-6 and TRBJ2-3, is GAGVSQSPRYKVTKRGQDVALRCDPISGHVSLYWYRQALGQGPEFLTYFNYEAQQDKSGLPNDRFSAERPEGSISTLTIQRTEQRDSAMYRCASSPGHTTDTQYFGPGTRLTVL.

The gene calls are TRBV9 and TRBJ1-3, with D possibly being TRBD1 (6 bases). The CDR3 extends over 15 amino acids. Trimming took 0 bases from V and 3 from J, leaving 10 bases between them. Germline V gene data show CDR1 as SGDLS and CDR2 as YYNGEE. The CDR3 sequence: CASSVGGGGGNTIYF. The CDR3 coding sequence is TGTGCCAGCAGCGTAGGGGGGGGCGGTGGAAACACCATATATTTT.

This chain uses TRBV7-9 with TRBJ1-5, with D possibly matching TRBD1 (6 bases). Germline CDR1 SEHNR, CDR2 FQNEAQ (reference sequence). Trimming pared 5 bases from V and 4 bases from J, leaving 12 bases between. This CDR3 spans 14 amino acids. The CDR3 coding sequence is TGTGCCAGCAGCCCCGAGGGGGTGAATCAGCCCCAGCATTTT. Translated: CASSPEGVNQPQHF.

The genes are TRBV13 and TRBJ2-7; TRBD1 might be the D (8 bases). The ends were cut back, 6 bases at V and 1 base at J, with 13 bases in the middle. The length of the CDR3 is 14 residues. The V gene's germline CDR1 is PRHDT and CDR2 FYEKMQ (reference sequence). DNA of the CDR3: TGTGCCAGCAGACAGGGGGGGACTTCCTACGAGCAGTACTTC. It specifies CASRQGGTSYEQYF.

The rearrangement links TRBV4-2 to TRBJ2-2, with D possibly being TRBD1 (7 bases). Germline assignment: CDR1 LGHNA and CDR2 YNFKEQ. The CDR3 length is 17 residues. Trimming pared 0 bases from V and 7 bases from J, leaving 18 bases between. CDR3 in amino acids: CASSQDGAQGRFGELFF. The CDR3 region has the DNA TGTGCCAGCAGCCAAGATGGCGCACAGGGGAGGTTCGGGGAGCTGTTTTTT.

The chain employs TRBV13 and TRBJ1-1; the match to TRBD1 covers 9 bases. This CDR3 has 15 residues. Germline V gene lookup returns CDR1 PRHDT and CDR2 FYEKMQ (reference sequence). With 4 bases clipped from V and 5 bases from J, the junction kept 8 bases outside the gene matches. The CDR3, as DNA: TGTGCCAGCAGCTCCGGGACAGGGAAGATTACTGAAGCTTTCTTT. Its translation is CASSSGTGKITEAFF.

The CDR3 DNA is TGTGCCAGCACTTCGGGTACCGCCAATCAGCCCCAGCATTTT. It yields the protein CASTSGTANQPQHF. The chain is built from TRBV2 and TRBJ1-5; no firm D call. The CDR3 covers 14 residues. Germline-derived CDR1 and CDR2 are SNHLY and FYNNEI. The germline V and J ends were trimmed by 7 bases and 3 bases, with 13 bases remaining between them.

The chain recombines TRBV7-9 with TRBJ1-4; a weak D match, TRBD1 (6 bases). Germline lookup yields CDR1 SEHNR and CDR2 FQNEAQ (reference sequence). The CDR3 is made up of 13 amino acids. Deletions cut 11 bases from V and 6 bases from J, with 16 bases between. The CDR3, as DNA: TGTGCCTGTTGGGGGGGCGGTGATGAAAAACTGTTTTTT. As protein: CACWGGGDEKLFF.

The rearrangement joins TRBV28 to TRBJ1-4; the D gene is possibly TRBD1 (5 bases). Trimming took 2 bases from V and 4 from J, leaving 8 bases between them. The length of the CDR3 is 14 residues. CDR1 is MDHEN, CDR2 SYDVKM, per germline. In DNA, the CDR3 is TGTGCCAGCAGTTTACGGGACTTTAATGAAAAACTGTTTTTT. It yields the protein CASSLRDFNEKLFF.

The chain employs TRBV5-1 and TRBJ1-1, with 7 nucleotides matching TRBD1. The CDR3 contains 15 residues. With 0 bases clipped from V and 5 bases from J, the junction kept 7 bases outside the gene matches. Germline V gene data show CDR1 as SGHRS and CDR2 as YFSETQ. CDR3 sequence (DNA): TGCGCCAGCAGCTTGGAGGGGCAGGGGGTGACTGAAGCTTTCTTT. This sequence encodes CASSLEGQGVTEAFF.

The chain joins TRBV23-1 to TRBJ1-1; TRBD1 aligns across 9 bases. TRBV23-1 falls under the ORF class, with uncertain function. The junction had 12 bases not matched to a gene; V was cut back by 8 bases and J by 5 bases. The length of the CDR3 is 15 residues. For the CDR3, the DNA is TGCGCCAGCTTTACCGCACAGGGGGCTCAGACTGAAGCTTTCTTT. It translates to CASFTAQGAQTEAFF.

The rearrangement uses TRBV5-1 and TRBJ2-5, with D perhaps TRBD1 (5 bases). The germline V gene encodes CDR1 SGHRS and CDR2 YFSETQ. The CDR3 is 15 residues long. V was shortened by 0 bases and J by 0 bases, with 9 bases between the two germline ends. The CDR3 is CASSLDRPNQETQYF. DNA for the CDR3: TGCGCCAGCAGCTTGGACAGGCCCAACCAAGAGACCCAGTACTTC.

V gene TRBV18 combines with J gene TRBJ1-4, with D unclear. Germline V lookup: CDR1 KGHSH, CDR2 LQKENI. Trimming removed 4 bases from V and 4 bases from J, with 16 bases in between. The CDR3 loop spans 16 amino acids. CDR3: CASSLGTGINNEKLFF. The DNA of the CDR3 is TGTGCCAGCTCACTTGGTACCGGGATCAATAATGAAAAACTGTTTTTT.

Only one count was recorded for this clone. The chain couples TRBV27 to TRBJ1-5, with TRBD1 as a possible D gene (6 bases). Germline CDR1 MNHEY, CDR2 SMNVEV (reference sequence). This CDR3 contains 15 residues. V was trimmed by 2 bases and J by 0 bases, leaving 8 bases between them. The DNA of the CDR3 is TGTGCCAGCAGTTTAAGGGGACATAGCAATCAGCCCCAGCATTTT. Its translation: CASSLRGHSNQPQHF.

The rearrangement joins TRBV7-9 to TRBJ2-7; D is perhaps TRBD2 (5 bases). The length of the CDR3 is 13 residues. Per germline, CDR1 SEHNR and CDR2 FQNEAQ (reference sequence). Trimming stripped 2 bases from V and 3 bases from J, with 8 bases between. The CDR3 loop is CASSLRGIYEQYF. The CDR3 DNA reads as TGTGCCAGCAGCTTAAGAGGGATCTACGAGCAGTACTTC.

V and J are TRBV19 and TRBJ2-7; 10 bases match TRBD1. The trim removed 3 bases at V and 3 bases at J, leaving 8 bases unmatched. Looked up from germline, CDR1 is LNHDA and CDR2 is SQIVND (reference sequence). The CDR3 runs to 16 residues. CDR3 DNA sequence: TGTGCCAGTAGTATCGGGACAGGGGAAGGTGTCTACGAGCAGTACTTC. Translating gives CASSIGTGEGVYEQYF.

The J gene is TRBJ1-1, the V gene TRBV28, with 7 bases identical to TRBD1. Looked up from germline, CDR1 is MDHEN and CDR2 is SYDVKM. This CDR3 spans 13 amino acids. Losses at the gene ends were 8 bases for V and 9 bases for J; bases not matched to a gene: 12. Here the CDR3 DNA reads TGTGCCAGCTCAGATACGGACAGGAGTAAAGCTTTCTTT. Translated: CASSDTDRSKAFF.

V usage is TRBV19 and J usage is TRBJ2-7; weak D call: TRBD2 (6 bases). The V and J ends lost 3 bases and 5 bases respectively, with 11 bases between them. Germline lookup yields CDR1 LNHDA and CDR2 SQIVND (reference sequence). The CDR3 totals 13 residues. This CDR3 reads CASSIGGIDEQYF. The CDR3 DNA reads TGTGCCAGTAGTATCGGGGGTATCGACGAGCAGTACTTC.

The V call is TRBV7-2, the J call TRBJ1-3; no reliable D call. The CDR3 is 16 amino acids. The germline gives CDR1 SGHTA, CDR2 FQGNSA. V gave up 1 base and J gave up 0 bases, with 10 bases separating them. The CDR3: CASSLGPGSSGNTIYF. CDR3 DNA sequence: TGTGCCAGCAGCTTAGGCCCAGGCAGCTCTGGAAACACCATATATTTT.

The chain joins TRBV27 to TRBJ2-5; 9 bases map to TRBD2. V lost 3 bases and J lost 4; bases outside the gene matches: 3. CDR1 is MNHEY, CDR2 SMNVEV, per germline (reference sequence). CDR3 length: 14 amino acids. CDR3 coding DNA: TGTGCCAGCAGTTTCCTGACTAGCGGAGAGACCCAGTACTTC. Protein product: CASSFLTSGETQYF.